This TCR beta chain was profiled in a study of T cells in localized non-small cell lung cancer. Study-wide results and limits: For the top 100 tumor clones, a median roughly 56 also appeared in adjacent lung. Since sequencing was restricted to only one region of the tumor, intratumor heterogeneity remains a possibility. Adjacent uninvolved lung had the highest clonality, suggesting focused antigen responses.

Clones were sequenced by immunoSEQ multiplex PCR, and TCRdb holds only the in-frame ones, with some missing. The repertoire holds about 54,000 clones, over 80% seen once, with approximately 20% in the top ten. Germline-derived CDR1 and CDR2 are SGHDT and YYEEEE. The CDR3 is 13 residues long. The V segment lost 5 bases and the J segment 6 bases; nucleotides outside the gene matches: 7. To note about this clone: As yet, its antigen is unknown.

The input for sequencing was peripheral blood, taken before any cancer treatment. V is TRBV5-6 and J is TRBJ1-2, with TRBD1 identical over 7 bases. This receptor was taken from a female donor aged 60 or older with stage II squamous cell lung carcinoma. The CDR3 loop reads CASRLGTEHGYTF. In nucleotides, the CDR3 is TGTGCCAGCAGACTAGGGACAGAACATGGCTACACCTTC.